This is a list of T cell receptor beta chains from one sample in a study of T cell responses to AZD1222 COVID-19 vaccine. Clones were sequenced by immunoSEQ multiplex PCR, and TCRdb holds only the in-frame ones, with some missing. The table shows about 42,000 clones, with approximately 88% occurring only once. The sequenced sample was peripheral blood, obtained 28 days after the second AZD1222 dose. These receptors originate from an adult who received the AZD1222 COVID-19 vaccine. The CDR3 runs from the conserved cysteine through the conserved F or W. A D gene is named only where the DNA matches it firmly. Expanded clones are given a class, and other clones once, few, many or no size at all.

v_gene	d_gene	abundance	j_gene	CDR3nt	CDR3aa
TRBV18	.	once	TRBJ1-6	TGTGCCAGCTCACCACGGGGGGGGAATAATTCACCCCTCCACTTT	CASSPRGGNNSPLHF
TRBV7-2	.	.	TRBJ1-3	TGTGCCAGCAGCTTACAGGGAATTGCTGGAAACACCATATATTTT	CASSLQGIAGNTIYF
TRBV7-9	.	.	TRBJ2-7	TGTGCCAGCACCCAGAGGGGACACACCGAGCAGTACTTC	CASTQRGHTEQYF
TRBV10-3	.	.	TRBJ1-6	TGTGCCATCAGTGAGAGTCCCGCGGGAGGGAATAATTCACCCCTCCACTTT	CAISESPAGGNNSPLHF
TRBV5-1	TRBD1	.	TRBJ1-2	TGCGCCAGCAGCCCGGGACAGGGGGATTACTTGGCGAACTATGGCTACACCTTC	CASSPGQGDYLANYGYTF
TRBV30	.	.	TRBJ2-7	TGTGCCTGGAGCGTTCGGGGGATCGAGCAGTACTTC	CAWSVRGIEQYF
TRBV7-2	TRBD2	.	TRBJ2-1	TGTGCCAGCAGCTTAGAAGGCGGGAGGTATGAGCAGTTCTTC	CASSLEGGRYEQFF
TRBV4-1	.	once	TRBJ2-1	TGCGCCAGTAGCCAAGAAACGATGGATGAGCAGTTCTTC	CASSQETMDEQFF
TRBV5-1	.	.	TRBJ1-1	TGCGCCAGCAGCCCTGAATGGAACACTGAAGCTTTCTTT	CASSPEWNTEAFF
TRBV23-1	TRBD2	.	TRBJ2-1	TGCGCCAGCCCCGGGAGCGGGGGGGCAAGGAATGAGCAGTTCTTC	CASPGSGGARNEQFF
TRBV11-2	TRBD1	few	TRBJ1-1	TGTGCCAGCAGCTCCGGGACAGGGATGACTGAAGCTTTCTTT	CASSSGTGMTEAFF
TRBV6-5	.	.	TRBJ2-7	TGTGCCAGCAGTTACTCCAGGGGCTCCTACGAGCAGTACTTC	CASSYSRGSYEQYF
TRBV6-5	TRBD2	.	TRBJ2-3	TGTGCCAGCAGTTACGCGGCGGGGGGGTTGGTAGATACGCAGTATTTT	CASSYAAGGLVDTQYF
TRBV3-1/TRBV3-2	.	.	TRBJ1-2	TGTGCCAGCAGCCGGGACACCTTCACGAACTATGGCTACACCTTC	CASSRDTFTNYGYTF
TRBV12-3/TRBV12-4	TRBD1	.	TRBJ2-1	TGTGCCAGCACCGGACAGGTATTTAGTGAGCAGTTCTTC	CASTGQVFSEQFF
TRBV24-1	.	.	TRBJ2-5	TGTGCCACCAGTGTTGGACAGTATCAAGAGACCCAGTACTTC	CATSVGQYQETQYF
TRBV27	.	few	TRBJ2-7	TGTGCCAGCAGTCTTCGGACAGTTGGGGCCTACGAGCAGTACTTC	CASSLRTVGAYEQYF
TRBV19	.	.	TRBJ1-4	TGTGCCAGTTGCAGACAGAATAATGAAAAACTGTTTTTT	CASCRQNNEKLFF
TRBV28	TRBD1	.	TRBJ1-2	TGTGCCAGCAGTTTAAGTGGGACAGGGAGAGACTATGGCTACACCTTC	CASSLSGTGRDYGYTF
TRBV5-1	.	.	TRBJ1-2	TGCGCCAGCAGCTTGGGGGGATCCCCCGACTATGGCTACACCTTC	CASSLGGSPDYGYTF
TRBV2	TRBD1	few	TRBJ1-2	TGTGCCAGCCTTGCCGGGACAGGGTATGGCTACACCTTC	CASLAGTGYGYTF
TRBV5-1	TRBD2	.	TRBJ2-5	TGCGCCAGCAGCTTGGGGACTAGCGGGAGACAAGAGACCCAGTACTTC	CASSLGTSGRQETQYF
TRBV19	TRBD2	few	TRBJ2-5	TGTGCCAGTAGTCCAGGGACTAGCGCGAAAGAGACCCAGTACTTC	CASSPGTSAKETQYF
TRBV7-8	.	.	TRBJ2-6	TGTGCCAGCAGGGAAACGGCCCTGCGGGCCAACGTCCTGACTTTC	CASRETALRANVLTF